A single sample gave rise to the 27 T cell receptor beta chains below, sequenced in a study of T cell responses to AZD1222 COVID-19 vaccine. Assay: immunoSEQ multiplex PCR; the TCRdb copy retains only in-frame clones and omits some. This repertoire shows 80,000 to 130,000 clones, 85% to 90% found once; its top ten account for around 17%. This sample comprised peripheral blood, obtained on day 0 of AZD1222 vaccination. These receptors were taken from an adult in good health.

The chain carries TRBV12-5 and TRBJ2-2, with a weak D call TRBD2 (6 bases). This CDR3 spans 16 amino acids. From germline, CDR1 is LGHNT and CDR2 FRNRAP. V dropped 3 bases and J dropped 0 bases, with 11 bases sitting between them. CDR3 protein: CASGFRGGANTGELFF. The CDR3 DNA is TGTGCTAGTGGTTTTCGGGGCGGGGCGAACACCGGGGAGCTGTTTTTT.

This rearrangement joins TRBV19 to TRBJ1-2; a possible D gene is TRBD1 (5 bases). Trimming pared 2 bases from V and 5 bases from J, leaving 9 bases between. In germline, CDR1 is LNHDA, CDR2 SQIVND (reference sequence). This CDR3 is built from 13 residues. The CDR3 region has the DNA TGTGCCAGTAGTATACCAGGGCTTTATGGCTACACCTTC. Protein: CASSIPGLYGYTF.

This chain joins TRBV7-2 and TRBJ1-2, with 11 bases matching TRBD1. The CDR3 has 15 amino acids. Looked up from germline, CDR1 is SGHTA and CDR2 is FQGNSA. V was clipped by 5 bases and J by 4 bases; unmatched bases: 6. As DNA, the CDR3 is TGTGCCAGCAGCCCAGGACAGGGGGCGGTCTATGGCTACACCTTC. It translates to CASSPGQGAVYGYTF.

The V and J genes are TRBV10-3 and TRBJ2-3; the match to TRBD2 covers 12 bases. The CDR3 has 15 amino acids. Germline V lookup: CDR1 ENHRY, CDR2 SYGVKD. Trimming at V came to 6 bases and at J to 5 bases, leaving 6 bases not matched to a gene. CDR3 sequence: CAISSTSGSEDTQYF. CDR3 in DNA: TGTGCCATCAGCTCGACTAGCGGGAGTGAAGATACGCAGTATTTT.

The chain employs TRBV7-6 and TRBJ2-3; 11 bases fit TRBD2. This CDR3 region has 18 residues. Looked up from germline, CDR1 is SGHVS and CDR2 is FNYEAQ. V trimming: 5 bases; J trimming: 6 bases; junction bases outside the gene matches: 16. As DNA, the CDR3 is TGTGCCAGCAGCCCACGATATGGGACTAGCGGTTTTGGGGATACGCAGTATTTT. It codes for CASSPRYGTSGFGDTQYF.

The chain employs TRBV5-4 and TRBJ2-1; 12 positions match TRBD2. This CDR3 comprises 15 residues. CDR1 SGHNT and CDR2 YYREEE come from the germline V gene (reference sequence). The V gene end was trimmed by 2 bases and the J gene end by 4 bases; junction bases not matched to a gene: 1. The CDR3: CASSLGLAGYNEQFF. The CDR3 bases are TGTGCCAGCAGCTTAGGACTAGCGGGGTACAATGAGCAGTTCTTC.

The gene calls are TRBV30 and TRBJ1-5; maybe TRBD1 (5 bases). The CDR3 length is 16 residues. Trimming stripped 0 bases from V and 2 bases from J, with 14 bases between. Germline values: CDR1 GTSNPN, CDR2 SVGIG (reference sequence). The CDR3: CAWSVGMGGGNQPQHF. For the CDR3, the DNA is TGTGCCTGGAGTGTCGGTATGGGAGGGGGCAATCAGCCCCAGCATTTT. The full variable domain, completed using reference TRBV30 and TRBJ1-5, is SQTIHQWPATLVQPVGSPLSLECTVEGTSNPNLYWYRQAAGRGLQLLFYSVGIGQISSEVPQNLSASRPQDRQFILSSKKLLLSDSGFYLCAWSVGMGGGNQPQHFGDGTRLSIL.

Here the CDR3 DNA reads TGTGCCAGCTCATCCGGACAGCAGACTGGAAACACCATATATTTT. Protein product: CASSSGQQTGNTIYF. The chain carries TRBV18 and TRBJ1-3; D is possibly TRBD1 (6 bases). V was shortened by 5 bases and J by 2 bases, with 13 bases between the two germline ends. The length of the CDR3 is 15 residues. Germline CDR1 KGHSH, CDR2 LQKENI.

V gene TRBV5-6 combines with J gene TRBJ2-7; D unresolved. The CDR3 covers 14 residues. Germline values: CDR1 SGHDT, CDR2 YYEEEE. Trimming shortened V by 2 bases and J by 2 bases, and 11 bases separated the two germline ends. The CDR3 nucleotides are TGTGCCAGCAGCTTTAGATCGGCGGCCTACGAGCAGTACTTC. Translated, it gives CASSFRSAAYEQYF.

The V and J genes are TRBV12-2 and TRBJ1-4. TRBV12-2 is classified as a pseudogene. The CDR3 length is 17 residues. The CDR3 spells CASRFHPRGVRAKELFF. CDR3 nucleotides: TGTGCAAGTCGCTTCCACCCTAGAGGGGTTCGGGCGAAGGAACTGTTTTTT.

The rearrangement uses TRBV23-1 and TRBJ2-1; 8 bases agree with TRBD1. TRBV23-1 is an open reading frame, and its role is uncertain. The CDR3 runs 12 residues. With 8 bases clipped from V and 7 bases from J, the junction kept 4 bases outside the gene matches. CDR3 coding DNA: TGCGCCAGCGGGGACAGGTTGAATGAGCAGTTCTTC. This translates into CASGDRLNEQFF.

This sequence joins TRBV9 and TRBJ1-4; maybe TRBD1 (6 bases). The CDR3 has 15 amino acids. V was shortened by 0 bases and J by 8 bases, with 14 bases between the two germline ends. The germline V gene encodes CDR1 SGDLS and CDR2 YYNGEE. The chain's CDR3 is CASSVEVGGGEKLFF. In nucleotides, the CDR3 is TGTGCCAGCAGCGTAGAGGTAGGGGGAGGAGAAAAACTGTTTTTT.

The chain employs TRBV7-2 and TRBJ1-3, with a weak D call TRBD1 (6 bases). Germline V gene lookup returns CDR1 SGHTA and CDR2 FQGNSA. The CDR3 spans 16 residues. Trimming left V 3 bases short and J 2 bases short, with 14 bases between. CDR3 loop: CASSLDGTLAGNTIYF. DNA for the CDR3: TGTGCCAGCAGCTTGGACGGGACACTAGCTGGAAACACCATATATTTT.

The chain combines TRBV7-9 with TRBJ1-2, with D hard to call. The CDR3 consists of 15 residues. Per the germline V gene, CDR1 is SEHNR and CDR2 is FQNEAQ (reference sequence). Trimming removed 1 base from V and 2 bases from J, with 11 bases in between. CDR3: CASSLDGVENYGYTF. CDR3 coding DNA: TGTGCCAGCAGCTTAGACGGGGTGGAAAACTATGGCTACACCTTC.

This clone was observed once. J is TRBJ2-1 and V is TRBV19; the D gene is possibly TRBD1 (5 bases). The germline gives CDR1 LNHDA, CDR2 SQIVND (reference sequence). The CDR3 contains 10 residues. V was trimmed by 10 bases and J by 8 bases, leaving 9 bases between them. The CDR3 coding sequence is TGTGCCACCGACAGCCATGAGCAGTTCTTC. Translation gives CATDSHEQFF.

V and J are TRBV28 and TRBJ1-2; 7 nucleotides line up with TRBD1. The CDR3 is 12 residues long. CDR1 MDHEN and CDR2 SYDVKM come from the germline V gene. The junction had 5 bases not matched to a gene; V was cut back by 8 bases and J by 5 bases. The CDR3 reads CASWAGGYGYTF. CDR3 coding DNA: TGTGCCAGCTGGGCAGGGGGGTATGGCTACACCTTC.

The CDR3 region is CASSVVTEAFF. CDR3 bases: TGTGCCAGCAGCGTAGTCACTGAAGCTTTCTTT. The chain recombines TRBV9 with TRBJ1-1; no reliable D call. V was shortened by 0 bases and J by 4 bases, with 1 base between the two germline ends. The CDR3 contains 11 residues. From germline, CDR1 is SGDLS and CDR2 YYNGEE.

The chain has TRBV19 and TRBJ1-6; TRBD1 might be the D (6 bases). V was shortened by 4 bases and J by 9 bases, with 10 bases between the two germline ends. The CDR3 covers 13 residues. Germline CDR1 reads LNHDA; CDR2 reads SQIVND (reference sequence). The DNA of the CDR3 is TGTGCCAGTAGTACAGGGGCCCTTTCACCCCTCCACTTT. This sequence encodes CASSTGALSPLHF.

The chain employs TRBV5-1 and TRBJ2-1; D is possibly TRBD2 (6 bases). Germline lookup yields CDR1 SGHRS and CDR2 YFSETQ. V was pared by 0 bases and J by 8 bases, with 12 bases between. The CDR3 has 14 amino acids. The CDR3 reads CASSLAMEGHEQFF. The CDR3 bases are TGCGCCAGCAGCTTGGCCATGGAGGGACATGAGCAGTTCTTC.

The chain employs TRBV19 and TRBJ2-7, with 8 positions matching TRBD1. V was clipped by 8 bases and J by 0 bases; unmatched bases: 9. The CDR3 length is 15 residues. The V gene's germline CDR1 is LNHDA and CDR2 SQIVND (reference sequence). CDR3 protein: CASLRQGSSSYEQYF. The CDR3 bases are TGTGCCAGTCTACGACAGGGGTCGAGCTCCTACGAGCAGTACTTC.

In its sample, this clone was seen once. The V gene is TRBV24-1, the J gene TRBJ2-7; TRBD2 might be the D (6 bases). Germline V gene sequence: CDR1 KGHDR, CDR2 SFDVKD. The germline V and J ends were trimmed by 5 bases and 4 bases, with 14 bases remaining between them. This CDR3 has 14 amino acids. In DNA form, the CDR3 reads TGTGCCACCAGTGTCTCAGGGAGGACTTACGAGCAGTACTTC. Amino acids: CATSVSGRTYEQYF.

V and J are TRBV7-9 and TRBJ1-2; D call uncertain. With 5 bases removed from V and 6 bases from J, the gap between germline ends came to 10 bases. The CDR3 has 12 residues. Germline V gene data show CDR1 as SEHNR and CDR2 as FQNEAQ (reference sequence). This chain's CDR3 is CASSPSVDGYTF. CDR3 bases: TGTGCCAGCAGCCCTTCGGTGGATGGCTACACCTTC.

V usage is TRBV6-5 and J usage is TRBJ1-5, with a possible D match to TRBD1 (6 bases). The germline CDR1 and CDR2 sequences are MNHEY and SVGAGI. The length of the CDR3 is 14 residues. Between the trimmed V and J ends, which lost 5 bases and 6 bases, there was a span of 14 bases. The CDR3 here is CASSSGGPGQPQHF. The CDR3 DNA is TGTGCCAGCAGTAGCGGGGGGCCGGGTCAGCCCCAGCATTTT.

The chain uses TRBV29-1 and TRBJ2-7; possibly TRBD1 or TRBD2 for D (6 bases each). Trimming took off 4 bases at V and 3 bases at J, with 10 bases between the two ends. There are 12 residues in the CDR3. CDR1 and CDR2 (germline): SQVTM, ANQGSEA. CDR3 DNA: TGCAGCGTTGTCGGGGGCGGCTACGAGCAGTACTTC. Protein: CSVVGGGYEQYF.

J is TRBJ2-1 and V is TRBV7-9; TRBD2 agrees at 13 bases. There are 14 residues in the CDR3. Trimming took 7 bases from V and 10 from J; bases not matched to a gene: 7. In germline, CDR1 is SEHNR, CDR2 FQNEAQ (reference sequence). CDR3 region: CASKRQGLAGEQFF. As DNA, the CDR3 is TGTGCCAGCAAGCGCCAGGGACTAGCGGGAGAGCAGTTCTTC.

CDR3 amino acids: CASSLGRDQPQHF. CDR3 bases: TGTGCCAGCTCATTGGGGCGGGATCAGCCCCAGCATTTT. The rearrangement uses TRBV18 and TRBJ1-5, with D tentatively TRBD1 (5 bases). Germline-derived CDR1 and CDR2 are KGHSH and LQKENI. CDR3 length: 13 amino acids. Trimming removed 5 bases from V and 5 bases from J, with 10 bases in between.

The chain employs TRBV28 and TRBJ2-5; the D is unclear. Trimming took off 4 bases at V and 3 bases at J, with 9 bases between the two ends. CDR3 length equals 13 residues. The germline V gene has CDR1 MDHEN and CDR2 SYDVKM. Here the CDR3 DNA reads TGTGCCAGCAGTTATTCCACTAAAGAGACCCAGTACTTC. This gives the protein CASSYSTKETQYF. Filled out from reference TRBV28 and TRBJ2-5, the complete variable domain reads DVKVTQSSRYLVKRTGEKVFLECVQDMDHENMFWYRQDPGLGLRLIYFSYDVKMKEKGDIPEGYSVSREKKERFSLILESASTNQTSMYLCASSYSTKETQYFGPGTRLLVL.